The entry that follows covers one TCR beta chain sequence. The CDR3 consists of 18 residues. The germline gives CDR1 SGDLS, CDR2 YYNGEE. The germline V and J ends were trimmed by 0 bases and 0 bases, with 13 bases remaining between them. The PCR was carried out with 60 Vbeta primers and 13 Jbeta primers. The data were produced by immunoSEQ multiplex PCR, yet TCRdb's version contains in-frame clones alone and is incomplete. The sample comprises about 150,000 clones, 60% to 80% of which are singletons, and 1.1% to 1.5% rests with the top ten. The source of the sample is a study of cytomegalovirus exposure and HLA in healthy donors.

The chain uses TRBV9 and TRBJ2-6; D might be TRBD2 (6 bases). The receptor's source is a male donor in good health and CMV-seronegative. Sequenced: PBMCs. CDR3 coding DNA: TGTGCCAGCAGCGTAGCTGGAGGGCTCGACTCTGGGGCCAACGTCCTGACTTTC. Its translation: CASSVAGGLDSGANVLTF.